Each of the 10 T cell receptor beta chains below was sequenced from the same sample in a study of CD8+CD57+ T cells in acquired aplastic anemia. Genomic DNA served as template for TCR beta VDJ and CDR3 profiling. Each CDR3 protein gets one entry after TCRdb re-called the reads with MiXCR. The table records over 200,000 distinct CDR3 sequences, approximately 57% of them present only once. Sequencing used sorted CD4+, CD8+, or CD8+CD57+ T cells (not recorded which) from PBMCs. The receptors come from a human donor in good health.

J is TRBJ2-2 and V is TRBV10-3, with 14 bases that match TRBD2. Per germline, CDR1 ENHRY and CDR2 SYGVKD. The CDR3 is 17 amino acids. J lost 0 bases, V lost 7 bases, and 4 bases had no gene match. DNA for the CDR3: TGTGCCATCACCGGGACTAGCGGGAGAACGAACACCGGGGAGCTGTTTTTT. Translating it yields CAITGTSGRTNTGELFF.

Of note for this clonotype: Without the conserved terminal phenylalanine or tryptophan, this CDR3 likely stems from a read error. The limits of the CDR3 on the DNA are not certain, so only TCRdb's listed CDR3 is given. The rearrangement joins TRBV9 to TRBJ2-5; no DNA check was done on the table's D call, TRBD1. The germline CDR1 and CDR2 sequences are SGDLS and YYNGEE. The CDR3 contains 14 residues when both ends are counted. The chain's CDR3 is CASSGAGGPKRPST.

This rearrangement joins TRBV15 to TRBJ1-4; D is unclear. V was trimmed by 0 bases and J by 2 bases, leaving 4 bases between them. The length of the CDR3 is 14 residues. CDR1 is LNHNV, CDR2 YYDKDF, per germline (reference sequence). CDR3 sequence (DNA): TGTGCCACCAGCAGAGATTGGACTAATGAAAAACTGTTTTTT. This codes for CATSRDWTNEKLFF. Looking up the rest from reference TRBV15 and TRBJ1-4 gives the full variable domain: DAMVIQNPRYQVTQFGKPVTLSCSQTLNHNVMYWYQQKSSQAPKLLFHYYDKDFNNEADTPDNFQSRRPNTSFCFLDIRSPGLGDTAMYLCATSRDWTNEKLFFGSGTQLSVL.

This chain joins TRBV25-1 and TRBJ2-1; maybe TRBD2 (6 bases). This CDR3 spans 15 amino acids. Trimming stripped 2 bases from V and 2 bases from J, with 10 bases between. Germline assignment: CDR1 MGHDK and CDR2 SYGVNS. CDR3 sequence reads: CASSEAGFAYNEQFF. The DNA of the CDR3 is TGTGCCAGCAGTGAAGCGGGATTTGCCTACAATGAGCAGTTCTTC.

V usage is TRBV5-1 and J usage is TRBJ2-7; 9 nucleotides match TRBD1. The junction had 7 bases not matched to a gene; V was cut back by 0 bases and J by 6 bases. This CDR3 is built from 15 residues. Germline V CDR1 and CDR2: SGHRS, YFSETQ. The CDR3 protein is CASSLGTGASSEQYF. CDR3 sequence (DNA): TGCGCCAGCAGCTTGGGGACAGGGGCCTCTTCCGAGCAGTACTTC.

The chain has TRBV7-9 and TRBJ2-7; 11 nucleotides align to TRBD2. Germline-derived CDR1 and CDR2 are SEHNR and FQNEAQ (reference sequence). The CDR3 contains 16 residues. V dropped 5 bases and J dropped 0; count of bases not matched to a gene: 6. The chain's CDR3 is CASSAGLAAPSYEQYF. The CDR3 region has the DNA TGTGCCAGCAGCGCGGGACTAGCGGCCCCCTCCTACGAGCAGTACTTC.

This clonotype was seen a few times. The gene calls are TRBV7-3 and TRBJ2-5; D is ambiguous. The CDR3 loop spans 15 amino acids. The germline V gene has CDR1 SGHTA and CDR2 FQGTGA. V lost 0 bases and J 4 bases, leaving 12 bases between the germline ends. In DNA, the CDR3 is TGTGCCAGCAGCTTAACTGCTGGGGTCGCAGAGACCCAGTACTTC. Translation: CASSLTAGVAETQYF. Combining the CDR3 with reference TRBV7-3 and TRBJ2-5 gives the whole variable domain GAGVSQTPSNKVTEKGKYVELRCDPISGHTALYWYRQSLGQGPEFLIYFQGTGAADDSGLPNDRFFAVRPEGSVSTLKIQRTERGDSAVYLCASSLTAGVAETQYFGPGTRLLVL.

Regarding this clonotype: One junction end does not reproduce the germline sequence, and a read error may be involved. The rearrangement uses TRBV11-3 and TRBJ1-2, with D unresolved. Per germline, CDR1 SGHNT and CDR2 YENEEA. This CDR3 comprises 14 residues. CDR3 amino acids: CASSQDRLGYGYAF. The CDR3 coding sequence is TGTGCCAGCAGCCAAGATCGGTTAGGCTATGGCTACGCCTTC.

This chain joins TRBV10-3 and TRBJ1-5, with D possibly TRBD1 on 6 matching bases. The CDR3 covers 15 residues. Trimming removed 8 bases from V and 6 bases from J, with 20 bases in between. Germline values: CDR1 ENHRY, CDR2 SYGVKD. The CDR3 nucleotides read TGTGCCATCCGCTTTGAGGGGGGCTCCTCTCAGCCCCAGCATTTT. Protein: CAIRFEGGSSQPQHF.

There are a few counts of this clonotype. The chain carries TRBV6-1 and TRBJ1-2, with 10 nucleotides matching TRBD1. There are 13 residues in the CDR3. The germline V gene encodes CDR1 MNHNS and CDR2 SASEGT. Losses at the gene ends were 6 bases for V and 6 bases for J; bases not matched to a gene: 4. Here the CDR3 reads CASRRQGADGYTF. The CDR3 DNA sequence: TGTGCCAGCAGGAGACAGGGGGCAGATGGCTACACCTTC.